A single T cell receptor (beta chain) is shown here with its context. The sample belongs to a study of blood T cell repertoires in COVID-19. Background on the study: From T cells, B-cell-depleted T cells, or PBMCs came the material, which was cDNA or gDNA.

Profiling relied on immunoSEQ multiplex PCR, and the TCRdb table lists in-frame clones only, not all of them. The table includes some 70,000 clones, about 90% detected once. Sequenced sample: peripheral blood. The source is a man in his forties or fifties with active COVID-19.

The CDR3 spells CASSIVITDTQYF. The CDR3 coding sequence is TGTGCCAGTAGTATTGTCATCACAGATACGCAGTATTTT. The chain couples TRBV19 to TRBJ2-3; D is unresolved. This CDR3 region has 13 residues. Trimming removed 3 bases from V and 2 bases from J, with 6 bases in between. Germline V gives CDR1 LNHDA, CDR2 SQIVND (reference sequence).